One and the same sample provided the 23 T cell receptor beta chains below, sequenced in a study of OX40 agonist ivuxolimab in advanced cancers. Library preparation employed the immunoSEQ multiplex PCR assay. The clones in this table, taken by TCRdb from immuneACCESS, are in-frame only. Not every clone is retained; where verified, under half of the shortfall comes from an unresolved V gene, and the cause of the rest is unknown. Recorded for this sample are tens of thousands of clones; more than 85% of them occurred a single time. Approximately 0.99% of the sample is held by the ten biggest clonotypes. The sample consisted of CD4+ or CD8+ T cells sorted from blood, taken in a trial of the OX40 agonist ivuxolimab. All receptors come from an adult with an advanced solid tumor such as melanoma, head and neck, liver or kidney cancer.

The rearrangement links TRBV27 to TRBJ2-2, with 10 nucleotides matching TRBD2. V was clipped by 2 bases and J by 5 bases; unmatched bases: 5. The CDR3 is 16 residues long. CDR1 and CDR2 from the germline V gene are MNHEY and SMNVEV (reference sequence). The CDR3 sequence: CASSLDPGLATGELFF. The DNA for the CDR3 is TGTGCCAGCAGTTTAGATCCGGGACTAGCGACCGGGGAGCTGTTTTTT.

The chain carries TRBV5-1 and TRBJ1-2; D gene ambiguous. Trimming removed 0 bases from V and 4 bases from J, with 16 bases in between. CDR3 length equals 16 residues. CDR1 and CDR2 (germline): SGHRS, YFSETQ. Here the CDR3 reads CASSLDSGLSVYGYTF. DNA of the CDR3: TGCGCCAGCAGCTTGGATTCCGGGCTGTCCGTCTATGGCTACACCTTC.

This clone was detected only a few times. V usage is TRBV5-1 and J usage is TRBJ2-7, with 10 bases lining up with TRBD1. Germline V CDR1 and CDR2: SGHRS, YFSETQ. This CDR3 comprises 15 residues. V lost 4 bases and J lost 5; bases outside the gene matches: 9. The CDR3 DNA reads as TGCGCCAGCAGCCCGGAAGGGACAGGGGTCGACGAGCAGTACTTC. Translating gives CASSPEGTGVDEQYF.

This chain connects TRBV19 to TRBJ2-5, with 12 bases that match TRBD2. Trimming removed 3 bases from V and 0 bases from J; junction bases left unmatched: 8. This CDR3 has 18 amino acids. The V gene's germline CDR1 is LNHDA and CDR2 SQIVND (reference sequence). CDR3 in amino acids: CASSISLAGGPYQETQYF. The CDR3 region has the DNA TGTGCCAGTAGTATCTCGCTAGCGGGAGGGCCCTACCAAGAGACCCAGTACTTC.

The chain joins TRBV10-3 to TRBJ2-3, with D possibly called TRBD1 or TRBD2 (5 bases each). The CDR3 sequence is 16 residues long. The germline V gene has CDR1 ENHRY and CDR2 SYGVKD. Trimming took 0 bases from V and 0 from J, leaving 10 bases between them. CDR3 protein: CAISESGTLSTDTQYF. The CDR3, as DNA: TGTGCCATCAGTGAGTCGGGGACCTTGAGCACAGATACGCAGTATTTT.

The chain carries TRBV29-1 and TRBJ2-5; possibly TRBD2 for D (5 bases). The V end was cut by 4 bases, the J end by 5 bases, with 14 bases between. The CDR3 has 13 residues. In germline, CDR1 is SQVTM, CDR2 ANQGSEA. Here the CDR3 reads CSVAFGVGETQYF. The DNA for the CDR3 is TGCAGCGTTGCCTTCGGGGTGGGGGAGACCCAGTACTTC.

The rearrangement uses TRBV7-6 and TRBJ2-5; D remains unclear. Trimming cost V 4 bases and J 1 base, with 7 bases left between them. The CDR3 runs to 13 residues. Germline values: CDR1 SGHVS, CDR2 FNYEAQ. CDR3: CASSSGLQETQYF. The CDR3 DNA follows: TGTGCCAGCAGCTCAGGCCTCCAAGAGACCCAGTACTTC.

In nucleotides, the CDR3 is TGTGCCAGCAGTTTAAAATCCGACAGAAAGAACACCGGGGAGCTGTTTTTT. Its translation: CASSLKSDRKNTGELFF. The gene calls are TRBV27 and TRBJ2-2; D perhaps matches TRBD1 (5 bases). CDR1 is MNHEY, CDR2 SMNVEV, per germline (reference sequence). The CDR3 contains 17 residues. V gave up 2 bases and J gave up 1 base, with 14 bases separating them.

The chain joins TRBV11-2 to TRBJ2-7; TRBD1 matches 9 bases. The CDR3 is made up of 17 amino acids. Trimming took 1 base from V and 4 from J; bases not matched to a gene: 11. Germline V gene data show CDR1 as SGHAT and CDR2 as FQNNGV. As DNA, the CDR3 is TGTGCCAGCAGCTTAGTTGGGTTCCGACAGGGGGGGTACGAGCAGTACTTC. Translation gives CASSLVGFRQGGYEQYF.

The chain uses TRBV4-1 and TRBJ1-2, with D possibly TRBD1 on 6 matching bases. V dropped 6 bases and J dropped 7 bases, with 15 bases sitting between them. The CDR3 contains 13 residues. CDR1 is MGHRA, CDR2 YSYEKL, per germline. The chain's CDR3 is CASRGDRSPGYTF. In nucleotides, the CDR3 is TGCGCCAGCAGGGGCGACAGGTCCCCTGGCTACACCTTC.

The V gene is TRBV11-3, the J gene TRBJ2-2, with D possibly being TRBD2 (7 bases). The germline CDR1 and CDR2 sequences are SGHNT and YENEEA. This CDR3 has 15 amino acids. V lost 5 bases and J 6 bases, leaving 16 bases between the germline ends. The DNA of the CDR3 is TGTGCCAGCAGCCCCGGGGGGCGGCTCGCCGGGGAGCTGTTTTTT. It encodes CASSPGGRLAGELFF.

The V and J genes are TRBV27 and TRBJ2-5; weak D call: TRBD1 (6 bases). Near its end, the DNA agrees better with TRBJ2-7, so the J call may be wrong. Looked up from germline, CDR1 is MNHEY and CDR2 is SMNVEV (reference sequence). The CDR3 spans 18 residues. The DNA of the CDR3 is TGTGCCAGCAGTTTATCCCTAAGTACCGGGACACGCTCCTACGAGCAGTACTTC. Encoded protein: CASSLSLSTGTRSYEQYF.

V usage is TRBV28 and J usage is TRBJ1-5, with D unclear. Trimming left V 7 bases short and J 6 bases short, with 13 bases between. The CDR3 spans 13 residues. The germline CDR1 and CDR2 sequences are MDHEN and SYDVKM. The CDR3 loop reads CASTSVGIQPQHF. DNA for the CDR3: TGTGCCAGCACCTCGGTAGGGATTCAGCCCCAGCATTTT.

This clone appeared a single time. V is TRBV18 and J is TRBJ1-2; D unclear. The germline V and J ends were trimmed by 2 bases and 3 bases, with 13 bases remaining between them. From germline, CDR1 is KGHSH and CDR2 LQKENI. There are 15 residues in the CDR3. Here the CDR3 DNA reads TGTGCCAGCTCACCAGAACCCGGAGCCTACTATGGCTACACCTTC. Protein product: CASSPEPGAYYGYTF.

The J gene is TRBJ1-2, the V gene TRBV28; D unresolved. The germline V gene encodes CDR1 MDHEN and CDR2 SYDVKM. The CDR3 is 14 residues long. V was shortened by 9 bases and J by 3 bases, with 17 bases between the two germline ends. In DNA form, the CDR3 reads TGTGCCAGTAAACCCGGGGTATCCTACTATGGCTACACCTTC. This encodes CASKPGVSYYGYTF.

This rearrangement joins TRBV10-3 to TRBJ2-1; 7 nucleotides agree with TRBD1. J gave up 3 bases and V 4 bases, and 6 bases lay outside the gene matches. This CDR3 region has 15 residues. The germline gives CDR1 ENHRY, CDR2 SYGVKD. CDR3 sequence (DNA): TGTGCCATCAGTGGTTCGGGACAGATCTACAATGAGCAGTTCTTC. Protein: CAISGSGQIYNEQFF.

This clone has a single count. The chain couples TRBV7-8 to TRBJ2-5; TRBD2 matches at 9 bases. The end of the DNA fits TRBJ2-7 better, so the J call may be wrong. Germline V gives CDR1 SGHVS, CDR2 FQNEAQ. The length of the CDR3 is 16 residues. The DNA for the CDR3 is TGTGCCAGCAGCTTAGGGGCCCCGGGACTAGCTTACGAGCAGTACTTC. Amino acids: CASSLGAPGLAYEQYF.

The chain combines TRBV9 with TRBJ2-5; 10 bases match TRBD2. The CDR3 spans 18 residues. Germline V gene data show CDR1 as SGDLS and CDR2 as YYNGEE. Unmatched junction bases numbered 12, after V lost 0 bases and J lost 4 bases. DNA for the CDR3: TGTGCCAGCAGCGTAGGGCGGAGCGGGAGGGGGTCGGGAGAGACCCAGTACTTC. Amino acids: CASSVGRSGRGSGETQYF. The complete variable domain, with remaining parts taken from reference TRBV9 and TRBJ2-5, reads DSGVTQTPKHLITATGQRVTLRCSPRSGDLSVYWYQQSLDQGLQFLIQYYNGEERAKGNILERFSAQQFPDLHSELNLSSLELGDSALYFCASSVGRSGRGSGETQYFGPGTRLLVL.

V is TRBV5-5 and J is TRBJ2-4, with TRBD2 as a possible D gene (6 bases). The germline gives CDR1 SGHKS, CDR2 YYEKEE (reference sequence). The CDR3 is 16 amino acids. With 3 bases removed from V and 6 bases from J, the gap between germline ends came to 19 bases. CDR3 region: CASSSSPRELANIQYF. The CDR3 DNA follows: TGTGCCAGCAGCTCCTCTCCCAGGGAACTAGCAAACATTCAGTACTTC.

This clone was counted between two and nine times. In DNA, the CDR3 is TGTGCCAGCAGTGGCATCTTCGGGCAGCCCCAGCATTTT. Translation gives CASSGIFGQPQHF. This chain joins TRBV2 and TRBJ1-5; D not certain. Germline values: CDR1 SNHLY, CDR2 FYNNEI. V lost 4 bases and J 7 bases, leaving 11 bases between the germline ends. The CDR3 is 13 amino acids.

The chain is built from TRBV7-3 and TRBJ2-5, with 9 nucleotides matching TRBD2. Germline V lookup: CDR1 SGHTA, CDR2 FQGTGA. This CDR3 has 15 residues. The V segment lost 2 bases and the J segment 4 bases; nucleotides outside the gene matches: 5. The CDR3 DNA reads as TGTGCCAGCAGCTTAGGACTAGCGAATCCAGAGACCCAGTACTTC. This gives the protein CASSLGLANPETQYF.

The V and J genes are TRBV5-1 and TRBJ1-2; TRBD1 matches at 7 bases. The germline gives CDR1 SGHRS, CDR2 YFSETQ. This CDR3 contains 14 residues. V dropped 4 bases and J dropped 8; count of bases not matched to a gene: 11. The CDR3 sequence is CASSTTGIYGGYTF. The CDR3 nucleotides are TGCGCCAGCAGCACGACAGGGATCTATGGAGGCTACACCTTC.

This sequence joins TRBV11-1 and TRBJ2-7; TRBD2 agrees at 11 bases. Trimming cost V 3 bases and J 4 bases; bases outside gene matches: 2. The CDR3 is 14 amino acids. The germline V gene encodes CDR1 SGHAT and CDR2 FQDESV (reference sequence). CDR3 loop: CASSLGTSGYEQYF. CDR3 nucleotide sequence: TGTGCCAGCAGCTTGGGGACTAGCGGATACGAGCAGTACTTC. Full variable domain (remainder filled in from reference TRBV11-1 and TRBJ2-7): EAEVAQSPRYKITEKSQAVAFWCDPISGHATLYWYRQILGQGPELLVQFQDESVVDDSQLPKDRFSAERLKGVDSTLKIQPAELGDSAMYLCASSLGTSGYEQYFGPGTRLTVT.